These T cell receptor beta chains were read from a single sample in a study of TIL therapy for anti-PD-1-resistant metastatic lung cancer. Sequenced by immunoSEQ multiplex PCR; TCRdb stores in-frame clones only, minus some. The sample contains 45,000 to 60,000 clones, around 80% of which appear only once. Material: blood, obtained at baseline. The receptors originated from a woman aged 25-85 years with non-small cell lung cancer. Both conserved end residues are part of each CDR3. Each record gives: V gene, J gene, D gene, clone size, CDR3 DNA, CDR3 protein. The D gene is left open where the match is weak. Expanded clones are given a class, and other clones once, few, many or no size at all.

v_call: TRBV5-6; j_call: TRBJ1-1; d_call: NA; clone_size: NA; cdr3_nt: TGTGCCAGCAGCTGGGCTGCTGAAGCTTTCTTT; cdr3_aa: CASSWAAEAFF
v_call: TRBV28; j_call: TRBJ2-7; d_call: NA; clone_size: few; cdr3_nt: TGTGCCAGCAGTTTGGTCCACGAGCAGTACTTC; cdr3_aa: CASSLVHEQYF
v_call: TRBV10-1; j_call: TRBJ2-5; d_call: NA; clone_size: NA; cdr3_nt: TGCGCCAGCTCCCGAGGCGGGGGCCGGGGGGAGACCCAGTACTTC; cdr3_aa: CASSRGGGRGETQYF
v_call: TRBV6-1; j_call: TRBJ2-1; d_call: NA; clone_size: NA; cdr3_nt: TGTGCCAGCAAGGAGGAGTACTCGTACAATGAGCAGTTCTTC; cdr3_aa: CASKEEYSYNEQFF
v_call: TRBV6-4; j_call: TRBJ2-1; d_call: TRBD2; clone_size: NA; cdr3_nt: TGTGCCAGCAGTGAGTGGCGGGGGGCGGGCTCCTACAATGAGCAGTTCTTC; cdr3_aa: CASSEWRGAGSYNEQFF
v_call: TRBV7-6; j_call: TRBJ1-2; d_call: NA; clone_size: NA; cdr3_nt: TGTGCCAGCAGCTTAGGTGCGGGGGGCGCGTTGTCTGGCTACACCTTC; cdr3_aa: CASSLGAGGALSGYTF
v_call: TRBV2; j_call: TRBJ2-7; d_call: NA; clone_size: NA; cdr3_nt: TGTGCCAGCAGTGAAGGAGGAACGGGAGCCCTCTACGAGCAGTACTTC; cdr3_aa: CASSEGGTGALYEQYF
v_call: TRBV11-2; j_call: TRBJ1-1; d_call: NA; clone_size: NA; cdr3_nt: TGTGCCAGCAGTTCCTTCTGGGGGAACACTGAAGCTTTCTTT; cdr3_aa: CASSSFWGNTEAFF
v_call: TRBV20-1; j_call: TRBJ2-5; d_call: NA; clone_size: NA; cdr3_nt: TGCAGTGCTAGAGAAGGGGGGACCCAGTACTTC; cdr3_aa: CSAREGGTQYF
v_call: TRBV10-1; j_call: TRBJ2-7; d_call: TRBD2; clone_size: NA; cdr3_nt: TGCGCCAGCAGTGAGTCCAGCGGGAGTACCTACGAGCAGTACTTC; cdr3_aa: CASSESSGSTYEQYF
v_call: TRBV27; j_call: TRBJ2-6; d_call: NA; clone_size: NA; cdr3_nt: TGTGCCAGCAAGGAGTATACCAGGGGGGCCAACGTCCTGACTTTC; cdr3_aa: CASKEYTRGANVLTF
v_call: TRBV6-5; j_call: TRBJ1-3; d_call: NA; clone_size: few; cdr3_nt: TGTGCCAGCAGGAAGGATCGGAGAAACACCATATATTTT; cdr3_aa: CASRKDRRNTIYF
v_call: TRBV5-5; j_call: TRBJ2-6; d_call: TRBD2; clone_size: NA; cdr3_nt: TGTGCCAGCAGCCCACGGACTAGCGGAGGGCTCTCCGGGGCCAACGTCCTGACTTTC; cdr3_aa: CASSPRTSGGLSGANVLTF
v_call: TRBV5-6; j_call: TRBJ1-6; d_call: TRBD1; clone_size: few; cdr3_nt: TGTGCCAGCAGCTTGCGAGGGACAGGGAGTTCACCCCTCCACTTT; cdr3_aa: CASSLRGTGSSPLHF
v_call: TRBV9; j_call: TRBJ2-6; d_call: TRBD1; clone_size: NA; cdr3_nt: TGTGCCAGCAGCTTCACCGGGACAGGGTCCGGGGCCAACGTCCTGACTTTC; cdr3_aa: CASSFTGTGSGANVLTF
v_call: TRBV4-1; j_call: TRBJ2-7; d_call: TRBD1; clone_size: NA; cdr3_nt: TGCGCCAGCAGCCATTACACAGGGGTCGAGCAGTACTTC; cdr3_aa: CASSHYTGVEQYF
v_call: TRBV14; j_call: TRBJ2-7; d_call: NA; clone_size: once; cdr3_nt: TGTGCCAGCAGCCACCTCCCGGACGAGCAGTACTTC; cdr3_aa: CASSHLPDEQYF
v_call: TRBV6-5; j_call: TRBJ2-3; d_call: NA; clone_size: NA; cdr3_nt: TGTGCCAGCAGTTACGATTTAGGCTGGGGGGCAGATACGCAGTATTTT; cdr3_aa: CASSYDLGWGADTQYF
v_call: TRBV7-2; j_call: TRBJ1-2; d_call: TRBD1; clone_size: once; cdr3_nt: TGTGCCAGCAGCTTAGCAGGGACAGCTAACTATGGCTACACCTTC; cdr3_aa: CASSLAGTANYGYTF
v_call: TRBV19; j_call: TRBJ2-7; d_call: NA; clone_size: NA; cdr3_nt: TGTGCCAGTAGGGGGCGGACCTACGAGCAGTACTTC; cdr3_aa: CASRGRTYEQYF
v_call: TRBV19; j_call: TRBJ1-2; d_call: TRBD1; clone_size: few; cdr3_nt: TGTGCCAGTAGTGATTATCGACAGGGAGCTGGCTATGGCTACACCTTC; cdr3_aa: CASSDYRQGAGYGYTF
v_call: TRBV5-1; j_call: TRBJ2-3; d_call: TRBD2; clone_size: NA; cdr3_nt: TGCGCCAGCAGCGTACGGACTAGCGGGGCCGGTAGCACAGATACGCAGTATTTT; cdr3_aa: CASSVRTSGAGSTDTQYF
v_call: TRBV19; j_call: TRBJ2-2; d_call: NA; clone_size: once; cdr3_nt: TGTGCCAGTAAGGATACCGTAGATACCGGGGAGCTGTTTTTT; cdr3_aa: CASKDTVDTGELFF
v_call: TRBV30; j_call: TRBJ2-5; d_call: TRBD2; clone_size: NA; cdr3_nt: TGTGCCTGGAGTGCTAGAGAGCGGGGGTTCCAAGAGACCCAGTACTTC; cdr3_aa: CAWSARERGFQETQYF
v_call: TRBV6-5; j_call: TRBJ1-2; d_call: NA; clone_size: NA; cdr3_nt: TGTGCCAGCAGTTACCGGGGGCATGGCTACACCTTC; cdr3_aa: CASSYRGHGYTF
v_call: TRBV5-1; j_call: TRBJ2-5; d_call: TRBD2; clone_size: NA; cdr3_nt: TGCGCCAGCAGCTTGTATGAGGGGAGGGTTTCAGAGACCCAGTACTTC; cdr3_aa: CASSLYEGRVSETQYF
v_call: TRBV7-9; j_call: TRBJ2-6; d_call: NA; clone_size: NA; cdr3_nt: TGTGCCAGCAGCTTGCTTGGGGCCAACGTCCTGACTTTC; cdr3_aa: CASSLLGANVLTF
v_call: TRBV19; j_call: TRBJ2-1; d_call: TRBD2; clone_size: NA; cdr3_nt: TGTGCCAGTAAGCGGTCGAGCGGGAGGGCCATGCCCTACAATGAGCAGTTCTTC; cdr3_aa: CASKRSSGRAMPYNEQFF
v_call: TRBV27; j_call: TRBJ2-6; d_call: NA; clone_size: few; cdr3_nt: TGTGCCAGCAGTACAGGGTTAGCTGGGGCCAACGTCCTGACTTTC; cdr3_aa: CASSTGLAGANVLTF
v_call: TRBV6-1; j_call: TRBJ2-5; d_call: TRBD1; clone_size: NA; cdr3_nt: TGTGCCAGCAGTGAGGGGGACAGCAGGGAGACCCAGTACTTC; cdr3_aa: CASSEGDSRETQYF
v_call: TRBV30; j_call: TRBJ1-5; d_call: TRBD1; clone_size: NA; cdr3_nt: TGTGCCTGGAAGGGACAGTTCAATCAGCCCCAGCATTTT; cdr3_aa: CAWKGQFNQPQHF
v_call: TRBV4-1; j_call: TRBJ2-7; d_call: TRBD1; clone_size: NA; cdr3_nt: TGCGCCAGCAGCCAAGCCTCACCCGGGACAGGGACCTACGAGCAGTACTTC; cdr3_aa: CASSQASPGTGTYEQYF
v_call: TRBV18; j_call: TRBJ1-2; d_call: NA; clone_size: NA; cdr3_nt: TGTGCCAGCTCACCCGGGGACCCACCTAACTATGGCTACACCTTC; cdr3_aa: CASSPGDPPNYGYTF
v_call: TRBV29-1; j_call: TRBJ2-1; d_call: TRBD2; clone_size: NA; cdr3_nt: TGCACTATGGAATCTAGCGGCAATGAGCAGTTCTTC; cdr3_aa: CTMESSGNEQFF
v_call: TRBV5-4; j_call: TRBJ1-2; d_call: NA; clone_size: NA; cdr3_nt: TGTGCCAGCAGCTTGGAACAGAGAAGCTATGGCTACACCTTC; cdr3_aa: CASSLEQRSYGYTF
v_call: TRBV18; j_call: TRBJ2-2; d_call: NA; clone_size: NA; cdr3_nt: TGTGCCAGCTCACCACCAGGGGGGAACACCGGGGAGCTGTTTTTT; cdr3_aa: CASSPPGGNTGELFF
v_call: TRBV6-5; j_call: TRBJ1-4; d_call: NA; clone_size: once; cdr3_nt: TGTGCCAGCAGTTACGATGGACGCGGAGAAAAACTGTTTTTT; cdr3_aa: CASSYDGRGEKLFF
v_call: TRBV28; j_call: TRBJ2-3; d_call: TRBD1; clone_size: few; cdr3_nt: TGTGCCAGCAGTCCGCAAGACAGGGTTTTCACAGATACGCAGTATTTT; cdr3_aa: CASSPQDRVFTDTQYF
v_call: TRBV7-3; j_call: TRBJ1-1; d_call: NA; clone_size: NA; cdr3_nt: TGTGCCAGCAGCTTAACGTCAGCCAACACTGAAGCTTTCTTT; cdr3_aa: CASSLTSANTEAFF
v_call: TRBV19; j_call: TRBJ2-2; d_call: NA; clone_size: NA; cdr3_nt: TGTGCCAGTAGTATGCGAGGGGAGTATGACACCGGGGAGCTGTTTTTT; cdr3_aa: CASSMRGEYDTGELFF
v_call: TRBV19; j_call: TRBJ2-1; d_call: TRBD2; clone_size: NA; cdr3_nt: TGTGCCAGTAGTATAGGGGGCAGCGGGAGTTCGTACAATGAGCAGTTCTTC; cdr3_aa: CASSIGGSGSSYNEQFF
v_call: TRBV18; j_call: TRBJ2-2; d_call: NA; clone_size: NA; cdr3_nt: TGTGCCAGCTCACTAACGGCAGGGGACACCGGGGAGCTGTTTTTT; cdr3_aa: CASSLTAGDTGELFF
v_call: TRBV5-1; j_call: TRBJ2-2; d_call: NA; clone_size: NA; cdr3_nt: TGCGCCAGCAGTCGGGGGCAGGGGCCCGGGGAGCTGTTTTTT; cdr3_aa: CASSRGQGPGELFF
v_call: TRBV5-1; j_call: TRBJ1-6; d_call: NA; clone_size: NA; cdr3_nt: TGCGCCAGCAGCACCTACCAGGGGAATAATTCACTCCTCCACTTT; cdr3_aa: CASSTYQGNNSLLHF
v_call: TRBV18; j_call: TRBJ1-3; d_call: NA; clone_size: NA; cdr3_nt: TGTGCCAGCTCACCCAACGGACAGGGAAACACCATATATTTT; cdr3_aa: CASSPNGQGNTIYF
v_call: TRBV15; j_call: TRBJ2-1; d_call: TRBD2; clone_size: once; cdr3_nt: TGTGCCACCAGCAGAGAGGGACTAGCGGGGGGTCATGAGCAGTTCTTC; cdr3_aa: CATSREGLAGGHEQFF
v_call: TRBV5-6; j_call: TRBJ2-1; d_call: NA; clone_size: once; cdr3_nt: TGTGCCAGCAGCTTGGCGGGGTTAAACTACAATGAGCAGTTCTTC; cdr3_aa: CASSLAGLNYNEQFF